This TCR beta chain emerged from a study of T cell responses to AZD1222 COVID-19 vaccine. Clones were sequenced by immunoSEQ multiplex PCR, and TCRdb holds only the in-frame ones, with some missing. The table lists about 140,000 clones, with around 2.2% in the top ten. The CDR3 is made up of 14 amino acids. Deletions cut 3 bases from V and 6 bases from J, with 15 bases between. Germline lookup yields CDR1 SNHLY and CDR2 FYNNEI. The TCR was taken from an adult in good health. Material for sequencing was peripheral blood. This chain connects TRBV2 to TRBJ2-7; D not certain. The CDR3 loop is CASSEFERWIEQYF. The CDR3 nucleotides read TGTGCCAGCAGTGAGTTTGAGCGCTGGATCGAGCAGTACTTC. Drawing the rest from reference TRBV2 and TRBJ2-7, the complete variable domain is EPEVTQTPSHQVTQMGQEVILRCVPISNHLYFYWYRQILGQKVEFLVSFYNNEISEKSEIFDDQFSVERPDGSNFTLKIRSTKLEDSAMYFCASSEFERWIEQYFGPGTRLTVT.